The T cell receptor (beta chain) under discussion was sequenced for a study of cytomegalovirus exposure and HLA in healthy donors. Across the whole study: Ancestry clustering placed 81% of several hundred genotyped donors in the Caucasian-associated cluster. Study-wide points: TCR beta V segments were, for the most part, productive about 90% or about 30% of the time in an earlier analysis. Among the sequence variants, a highly shared cluster was likely an artifact of sequencing. Accounts indicate the classifier identified cytomegalovirus status with strong specificity and sensitivity.

To note about this clone: Antigen: not known.

Trimming took 4 bases from V and 5 from J; bases not matched to a gene: 8. The CDR3 runs to 15 residues. Germline loops: CDR1 MGHRA, CDR2 YSYEKL. Amplification used 60 Vbeta primers and 13 Jbeta primers. This table comes from immunoSEQ multiplex PCR, and its TCRdb copy is limited to in-frame clones, with some not included. The table records about 110,000 clones, about 80% of them present only once. The chain combines TRBV4-1 with TRBJ2-4; 7 nucleotides line up with TRBD2. The sample comprised PBMCs. This clonotype was obtained from a woman aged 55 to 70 in good health and CMV-seropositive. The CDR3 here is CASSPDDGLENIQYF. The CDR3, as DNA: TGCGCCAGCAGCCCTGACGACGGACTAGAAAACATTCAGTACTTC.